The entry that follows covers one TCR beta chain sequence. V was clipped by 4 bases and J by 8 bases; unmatched bases: 13. The CDR3 runs to 17 residues. The germline gives CDR1 SGDLS, CDR2 YYNGEE. These data are taken from a study of cytomegalovirus exposure and HLA in healthy donors. PCR amplification relied on 60 Vbeta primers (plus 13 Jbeta primers). The data were produced by immunoSEQ multiplex PCR, yet TCRdb's version contains in-frame clones alone and is incomplete. Here the sample spans some 150,000 clones, 75% to 90% being singletons. Sequences were obtained from PBMCs. The J gene is TRBJ2-1, the V gene TRBV9; TRBD1 agrees at 12 bases. This receptor was identified in a woman in her twenties or thirties in good health and CMV-seronegative. The CDR3 loop reads CASSPPPGQGALDEQFF. The CDR3 nucleotides are TGTGCCAGCAGCCCTCCTCCGGGACAGGGGGCGTTGGATGAGCAGTTCTTC.